A selection of T cell receptor beta chains follows, all from one sample in a study of blood T cell repertoires in COVID-19. The protocol was immunoSEQ multiplex PCR, while the TCRdb copy is restricted to in-frame clones and leaves out a portion. Of 35,000 to 40,000 clones in the sample, 81% were seen once. Sequencing was done on a sample of peripheral blood. These receptors came from a man older than 75 with active or convalescent COVID-19. Each CDR3 is given with its conserved first and last residue. D genes are given only for firm matches. Not all rows give a size; the values are once, few, many and, for expanded clones, a class.

size	J	V	D	DNA	CDR3
NA	TRBJ2-3	TRBV24-1	NA	TGTGCCACCAGTGTGACAGGTACGCAGTATTTT	CATSVTGTQYF
NA	TRBJ2-1	TRBV5-8	NA	TGTGCCAGCAGCTTGTTAGGTGGTCAAGACTTTTACAATGAGCAGTTCTTC	CASSLLGGQDFYNEQFF
NA	TRBJ1-2	TRBV5-1	TRBD1	TGCGCCAGCAGCTTGGGGACAGGGGAGAACTATGGCTACACCTTC	CASSLGTGENYGYTF
NA	TRBJ2-7	TRBV3-1/TRBV3-2	TRBD1	TGTGCCAGCAGCCCTACCGGGACAGGGGCCCGCTACGAGCAGTACTTC	CASSPTGTGARYEQYF
NA	TRBJ1-5	TRBV18	NA	TGTGCCAGCTCACCACAGCAACAGGGCAATCAGCCCCAGCATTTT	CASSPQQQGNQPQHF
NA	TRBJ1-1	TRBV5-1	NA	TGCGCCAGCAGCGTAGGGACATCGAACACTGAAGCTTTCTTT	CASSVGTSNTEAFF
NA	TRBJ2-3	TRBV15	NA	TGTGCCACCAAAGATCTCCGGGACATAACAGATACGCAGTATTTT	CATKDLRDITDTQYF
NA	TRBJ2-7	TRBV6-6	TRBD1	TGTGCCAGCAGCCGACAGGGGATGGCCTACGAGCAGTACTTC	CASSRQGMAYEQYF
NA	TRBJ2-7	TRBV29-1	TRBD1	TGCAGCGTTGAAGAAGGGAACAGGGGATACTACGAGCAGTACTTC	CSVEEGNRGYYEQYF
NA	TRBJ1-5	TRBV15	NA	TGTGCCACCAGCAGACCAACGTCGGGGGGCCATCAGCCCCAGCATTTT	CATSRPTSGGHQPQHF
NA	TRBJ2-2	TRBV6-6	NA	TGTGCCAGCCGCCTTGGGACTGGAGGATCGCGGGAGCTGTTTTTT	CASRLGTGGSRELFF
NA	TRBJ2-5	TRBV19	NA	TGTGCCAGTAGCCCACTGGGGGCTCAGGAGACCCAGTACTTC	CASSPLGAQETQYF
once	TRBJ2-7	TRBV7-2	TRBD2	TGTGCCAGCAGCGCGTCTAGCGGGAGGTACGAGCAGTACTTC	CASSASSGRYEQYF
NA	TRBJ2-2	TRBV6-5	TRBD2	TGTGCCAGCCACCTAGCGGGGGCTTACACCGGGGAGCTGTTTTTT	CASHLAGAYTGELFF
once	TRBJ2-3	TRBV27	TRBD1	TGTGCCAGCACCCTAGGGGGCGCTAGCACAGATACGCAGTATTTT	CASTLGGASTDTQYF
NA	TRBJ2-5	TRBV7-2	TRBD1	TGTGCCAGCAGCTTAGCGGGCAGGGGGGAGACCCAGTACTTC	CASSLAGRGETQYF
NA	TRBJ1-4	TRBV14	NA	TGTGCCAGCAGTGGTGGGTTCCGCGGGGAAAAACTGTTTTTT	CASSGGFRGEKLFF
NA	TRBJ1-3	TRBV2	NA	TGTGCCAGCAGTGGACGGGTCTCTGGAAACACCATATATTTT	CASSGRVSGNTIYF
once	TRBJ1-5	TRBV19	TRBD1	TGTGCCAGTAGTCAAGGGACAGGGAATCAGCCCCAGCATTTT	CASSQGTGNQPQHF
once	TRBJ1-2	TRBV7-9	TRBD1	TGTGCCAGCAGCGCCCGGGACAGGGGTGACTATGGCTACACCTTC	CASSARDRGDYGYTF
NA	TRBJ2-2	TRBV7-8	NA	TGTGCCAGCAGCATGGACAGAAACACCGGGGAGCTGTTTTTT	CASSMDRNTGELFF
NA	TRBJ1-3	TRBV14	NA	TGTGCCAGCAGCCAAGATCTTATCGGGAACACCATATATTTT	CASSQDLIGNTIYF
NA	TRBJ2-5	TRBV4-2	TRBD2	TGTGCCAGCAGCCAAGAAGGATTAGCGGGGGTCTGGGGGCATCAAGAGACCCAGTACTTC	CASSQEGLAGVWGHQETQYF
once	TRBJ1-1	TRBV5-1	TRBD1	TGCGCCAGCAGCCCGCGACCGCCAGGACAGGGGGCTGGCACTGAAGCTTTCTTT	CASSPRPPGQGAGTEAFF
NA	TRBJ1-3	TRBV27	NA	TGTGCCAGCAGTTTATCGTGGACAGCTGGAAACACCATATATTTT	CASSLSWTAGNTIYF
NA	TRBJ1-2	TRBV27	NA	TGTGCCAGCAGTTTGGACAGAGAATATGGCTACACCTTC	CASSLDREYGYTF
NA	TRBJ2-4	TRBV5-4	TRBD1	TGTGCCAGCAGCGTCCGGGACAGAGAAAACATTCAGTACTTC	CASSVRDRENIQYF
NA	TRBJ1-1	TRBV4-1	NA	TGCGCCAGCAGCCAACCCATATACGAGGGAGGGGGCACTGAAGCTTTCTTT	CASSQPIYEGGGTEAFF
NA	TRBJ2-3	TRBV6-4	NA	TGTGCCAGCAGTGACTCTATAGCGGATAGCACAGATACGCAGTATTTT	CASSDSIADSTDTQYF
NA	TRBJ2-7	TRBV27	NA	TGTGCCAGCAGTTTATCGAACGGTTACGAGCAGTACTTC	CASSLSNGYEQYF
NA	TRBJ1-2	TRBV12-3/TRBV12-4	NA	TGTGCCAGCAGTTTAGGCCAGGGAGGGAGCTACACCTTC	CASSLGQGGSYTF
once	TRBJ1-4	TRBV25-1	NA	TGTGCCAGCAGTGACGTATCAGGATTTGATAATGAAAAACTGTTTTTT	CASSDVSGFDNEKLFF